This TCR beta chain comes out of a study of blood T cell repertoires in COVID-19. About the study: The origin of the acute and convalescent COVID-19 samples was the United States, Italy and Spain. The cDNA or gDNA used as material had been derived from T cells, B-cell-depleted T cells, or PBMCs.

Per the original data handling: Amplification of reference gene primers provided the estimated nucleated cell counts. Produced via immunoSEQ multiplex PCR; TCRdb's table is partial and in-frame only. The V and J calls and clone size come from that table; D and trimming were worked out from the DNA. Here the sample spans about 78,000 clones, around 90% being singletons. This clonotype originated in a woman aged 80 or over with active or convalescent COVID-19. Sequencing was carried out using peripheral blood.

DNA of the CDR3: TGTGCCAGCAGTCGACCGACTAGCGGGGGGGGTGAGACCCAGTACTTC. Its protein product is CASSRPTSGGGETQYF. This sequence joins TRBV5-4 and TRBJ2-5; 14 bases match TRBD2. After removal of 5 bases from V and 5 bases from J, the junction contained 8 bases not matched to a gene. Per germline, CDR1 SGHNT and CDR2 YYREEE (reference sequence). There are 16 residues in the CDR3.